Listed below are T cell receptor beta chains from one sample, sequenced in a study of OX40 agonist ivuxolimab in advanced cancers. Clones were sequenced by immunoSEQ multiplex PCR, and TCRdb holds only the in-frame ones, with some missing. The sample lists more than 65,000 clones; approximately 94% were seen once. The sequences come from CD4+ or CD8+ T cells sorted from blood, collected in a trial of the OX40 agonist ivuxolimab. The receptor set was obtained from an adult with an advanced solid tumor such as melanoma, head and neck, liver or kidney cancer. Each CDR3 is given with its conserved first and last residue. Each record gives: V gene, J gene, clone size, D gene, CDR3 protein, CDR3 DNA. The D gene is left open where the match is weak. Some rows mark clone size as missing; the rest say once, few, many or name a class of expanded clone.

>TRBV28|TRBJ1-1|.|.
CASQREAYNTEAFF
TGTGCCAGCCAGCGGGAGGCTTACAACACTGAAGCTTTCTTT
>TRBV6-5|TRBJ2-1|.|TRBD1
CASTATGGPYNEQFF
TGTGCCAGCACCGCGACAGGGGGCCCCTACAATGAGCAGTTCTTC
>TRBV6-4|TRBJ2-7|.|TRBD2
CASTRAGTSSHFSYEQYF
TGTGCCAGCACGAGGGCCGGGACTAGCTCTCACTTCTCCTACGAGCAGTACTTC
>TRBV7-8|TRBJ2-3|.|TRBD2
CASSLGSAGGATDTQYF
TGTGCCAGCAGCTTAGGCTCAGCGGGGGGCGCCACAGATACGCAGTATTTT
>TRBV4-3|TRBJ1-4|.|TRBD1
CASSQGQGEKLFF
TGCGCCAGCAGCCAAGGACAGGGGGAAAAACTGTTTTTT
>TRBV18|TRBJ2-3|.|TRBD2
CASSLLPRDYNTDTQYF
TGTGCCAGCTCACTTCTCCCCCGGGACTACAACACAGATACGCAGTATTTT
>TRBV11-2|TRBJ2-2|.|.
CASSLGAGTNTGELFF
TGTGCCAGCAGCTTAGGGGCGGGAACGAACACCGGGGAGCTGTTTTTT
>TRBV28|TRBJ2-2|.|.
CASSLVLSNTGELFF
TGTGCCAGCAGTTTGGTACTTTCGAACACCGGGGAGCTGTTTTTT
>TRBV4-3|TRBJ2-7|once|TRBD2
CASSLGTSGSYEQYF
TGCGCCAGCAGCCTCGGGACTAGCGGATCCTACGAGCAGTACTTC
>TRBV5-4|TRBJ1-4|.|TRBD1
CASSSPGTANEKLFF
TGTGCCAGCAGCTCCCCCGGGACAGCTAATGAAAAACTGTTTTTT
>TRBV27|TRBJ1-1|.|TRBD1
CASSSRTGGAGTEAFF
TGTGCCAGCAGTTCACGGACAGGGGGCGCGGGCACTGAAGCTTTCTTT
>TRBV27|TRBJ2-7|once|.
CASSRTPRIEQYF
TGTGCCAGCAGTCGGACTCCAAGGATCGAGCAGTACTTC
>TRBV27|TRBJ2-3|.|TRBD2
CASSAGTSGSTDTQYF
TGTGCCAGCAGTGCAGGGACTAGCGGGAGCACAGATACGCAGTATTTT
>TRBV5-6|TRBJ1-2|.|.
CASSHGSNYGYTF
TGTGCCAGCAGCCACGGGTCGAACTATGGCTACACCTTC
>TRBV13|TRBJ1-2|.|TRBD1
CASSSRGTGAYGYTF
TGTGCCAGCAGTTCTCGAGGGACAGGGGCCTATGGCTACACCTTC
>TRBV27|TRBJ2-5|once|.
CASSPLLGQLDF
TGTGCCAGCAGTCCCCTCCTCGGACAATTGGACTTC
>TRBV4-2|TRBJ2-2|.|.
CASSQVIGYTGELFF
TGTGCCAGCAGCCAAGTCATCGGGTACACCGGGGAGCTGTTTTTT
>TRBV4-3|TRBJ2-7|once|.
CASSQGIGASYEQYF
TGCGCCAGCAGCCAAGGCATAGGGGCCTCCTACGAGCAGTACTTC
>TRBV25-1|TRBJ2-3|.|.
CASSEFVSGSTDTQYF
TGTGCCAGCAGTGAATTTGTGTCAGGGAGCACAGATACGCAGTATTTT
>TRBV6-1|TRBJ2-7|.|TRBD1
CASKDEQGTHYEQYF
TGTGCCAGCAAGGATGAACAGGGGACCCACTACGAGCAGTACTTC